A selection of T cell receptor beta chains follows, all from one sample in a study of T cells in Graves' hyperthyroidism and ophthalmopathy. TCRdb processed the multiplex PCR reads anew with MiXCR; each CDR3 protein has one entry. This sample has approximately 640,000 distinct CDR3 sequences, with 45% found just once. The sequencing input was peripheral blood or thyroid tissue (not recorded which). The origin of the receptors is an adult man with Graves' disease, either hyperthyroidism or ophthalmopathy (not recorded which). Both conserved end residues are part of each CDR3. Each record gives: V gene, D gene, clone size, J gene, CDR3 DNA, CDR3 protein. The D gene is left open where the match is weak. Clone size is given for some rows only: seen once, a few or many times, or a class if the clone is expanded.

V: TRBV5-6
D: -
size: -
J: TRBJ1-4
DNA: TGTGCCAGCAGCTTGAACTGGGCGGACCTTAATGAAAAACTGTTTTTT
CDR3: CASSLNWADLNEKLFF

V: TRBV2
D: -
size: -
J: TRBJ1-5
DNA: TGTGCCAGCAGGCCAACATTCAGGGAACCTATAGCCAATCAGCCCCAGCATTTT
CDR3: CASRPTFREPIANQPQHF

V: TRBV24-1
D: -
size: many
J: TRBJ1-5
DNA: TGTGCCACCAGTGACTTAAATAGCAATCAGCCCCAGCATTTT
CDR3: CATSDLNSNQPQHF

V: TRBV29-1
D: TRBD1
size: -
J: TRBJ1-5
DNA: TGCAGCGTTGGGAGACAGGGACGGAATCAGCCCCAGCATTTT
CDR3: CSVGRQGRNQPQHF

V: TRBV19
D: TRBD2
size: -
J: TRBJ2-7
DNA: TGTGCCAGTAGTATGCCGGGACTAGCTCAGAACGAGCAGTACTTC
CDR3: CASSMPGLAQNEQYF

V: TRBV20-1
D: -
size: many
J: TRBJ2-6
DNA: TGCAGTGCTGAATTGGGCGCAGGCTGGGCCAACGTCCTGACTTTC
CDR3: CSAELGAGWANVLTF

V: TRBV12-3/TRBV12-4
D: -
size: few
J: TRBJ1-1
DNA: TGTGCCAGCATTAAGAAGAACACTGAAGCTTTCTTT
CDR3: CASIKKNTEAFF

V: TRBV12-5
D: TRBD1
size: -
J: TRBJ1-1
DNA: TGTGCTAGTGGTATCCGGGACAGGTGTTTCTTT
CDR3: CASGIRDRCFF

V: TRBV7-9
D: -
size: -
J: TRBJ2-7
DNA: TGTGCCAGCAGCTCATTCGGGGTCACCCCCTACGAGCAGTACTTC
CDR3: CASSSFGVTPYEQYF

V: TRBV20-1
D: -
size: few
J: TRBJ1-6
DNA: TGCAGTGCTAGGCCCGGGACAACTGATTCACCCCTCCACTTT
CDR3: CSARPGTTDSPLHF

V: TRBV7-8
D: -
size: few
J: TRBJ2-2
DNA: TGTGCCAGCAGCTTAGGAACAGCCACCGGGGAGCTGTTTTTT
CDR3: CASSLGTATGELFF

V: TRBV15
D: TRBD2
size: -
J: TRBJ2-7
DNA: TGTGCCACCAGCAGAGCTAGCGGGGGTTACGAGCAGTACTTC
CDR3: CATSRASGGYEQYF

V: TRBV5-4
D: -
size: few
J: TRBJ1-5
DNA: TGTGCCAGCAGCTTGGGCCCGGACCCCAATCAGCCCCAGCATTTT
CDR3: CASSLGPDPNQPQHF

V: TRBV9
D: -
size: -
J: TRBJ1-1
DNA: TGTGCCAGCAGACCGGGGCTGAACACTGAAGCTTTCTTT
CDR3: CASRPGLNTEAFF

V: TRBV20-1
D: -
size: -
J: TRBJ1-3
DNA: TGCAGTGCCAGCAGTTTCTCGGTCGGGACTGGAAACACCATATATTTT
CDR3: CSASSFSVGTGNTIYF

V: TRBV10-2
D: -
size: -
J: TRBJ1-6
DNA: TGCGCCAGCAAGCGGGGACTACATTCACCCCTCCACTTT
CDR3: CASKRGLHSPLHF

V: TRBV20-1
D: TRBD1
size: many
J: TRBJ1-2
DNA: TGCAGTGCTAGGATGGGACAGAACTATGGCTACACCTTC
CDR3: CSARMGQNYGYTF

V: TRBV12-3/TRBV12-4
D: -
size: many
J: TRBJ1-1
DNA: TGTGCCAGCAGCCTACAGGGAGGCGCTGAAGCTTTCTTT
CDR3: CASSLQGGAEAFF

V: TRBV20-1
D: -
size: few
J: TRBJ2-7
DNA: TGCAGTGCACCCAAGGGGACCTATAGCTCCTACGAGCAGTACTTC
CDR3: CSAPKGTYSSYEQYF

V: TRBV7-8
D: -
size: -
J: TRBJ1-2
DNA: TGTGCCAGCAGCTTCGAGGACAGCGCCGTCACGGGCTACACCTTC
CDR3: CASSFEDSAVTGYTF

V: TRBV7-2
D: TRBD1
size: -
J: TRBJ2-7
DNA: TGTGCCAGCGCTTCAGGGGGCGACGAGCAGTACTTC
CDR3: CASASGGDEQYF

V: TRBV5-1
D: TRBD1
size: -
J: TRBJ1-3
DNA: TGCGCCAGCAGCGGCGGGACAGGGATGCTTACTGGAAACACCATATATTTT
CDR3: CASSGGTGMLTGNTIYF

V: TRBV5-1
D: TRBD1
size: -
J: TRBJ1-5
DNA: TGCGCCAGCAGCTCCCGGGACAGGGTAAATCAGCCCCAGCATTTT
CDR3: CASSSRDRVNQPQHF

V: TRBV2
D: -
size: -
J: TRBJ1-6
DNA: TGTGCCAGCAGCCAACCTCAGGGAGAGACTAATTCACCCCTCCACTTT
CDR3: CASSQPQGETNSPLHF

V: TRBV19
D: TRBD1
size: few
J: TRBJ1-5
DNA: TGTGCCACCGGGGACAGGGGTAATCAGCCCCAGCATTTT
CDR3: CATGDRGNQPQHF